The entry that follows covers one T cell receptor (beta chain) sequence. The data were taken from a study of blood T cell repertoires in COVID-19. The overall study: The origin of the acute and convalescent COVID-19 samples was the United States, Italy and Spain. Nucleic acid was either cDNA or gDNA, and it came from T cells, B-cell-depleted T cells, or PBMCs.

The data were produced by immunoSEQ multiplex PCR, yet TCRdb's version contains in-frame clones alone and is incomplete. The table records around 700,000 clones, around 89% of them present only once. J was trimmed by 5 bases and V by 1 base; bases with no gene match: 9. Germline V CDR1 and CDR2: SGDLS, YYNGEE. CDR3 length: 16 residues. Sequences were obtained from peripheral blood. The chain joins TRBV9 to TRBJ2-1; 7 bases match TRBD2. This receptor was obtained from a young woman with acute or convalescent COVID-19. The CDR3 coding sequence is TGTGCCAGCAGCGTACGTTCTGGGGGGGACCACAATGAGCAGTTCTTC. Protein product: CASSVRSGGDHNEQFF.